These 22 T cell receptor beta chains came from one sample sequenced in a study of spatial heterogeneity in lung cancer. TCRdb re-analysed the 5' RACE reads in MiXCR, keeping a single row per CDR3 protein. This sample yields fewer than 60,000 distinct CDR3 sequences, of which 7.4% are seen a single time; 35% to 45% belongs to the top ten. Time point in this sample: blood at routine non-recurrence follow-up after resection. The authors sequenced whole RNA from tumor, nontumor lung or frozen PBMC without sorting. Sequencing used PBMCs, obtained at follow-up. These receptors all stem from a female donor with early-stage non-small cell lung cancer.

This clonotype was detected ten times or more. The V call is TRBV7-2, the J call TRBJ2-1; D gene uncertain. CDR3 length: 11 residues. Germline CDR1 SGHTA, CDR2 FQGNSA. The V end lost 5 bases, the J end lost 4 bases, and 3 bases lay between the germline ends. CDR3 loop: CASSVYNEQFF. CDR3 in DNA: TGTGCCAGCAGCGTTTACAATGAGCAGTTCTTC.

This clonotype was recorded at least ten times. This chain connects TRBV28 to TRBJ1-5; unclear D gene. Germline V gene lookup returns CDR1 MDHEN and CDR2 SYDVKM. Trimming stripped 2 bases from V and 7 bases from J, with 15 bases between. There are 15 residues in the CDR3. The CDR3 DNA sequence: TGTGCCAGCAGTTTACTGTCCGGAGACTTGCAGCCCCAGCATTTT. It specifies CASSLLSGDLQPQHF.

This clonotype was observed a few times. The gene calls are TRBV29-1 and TRBJ1-1; D gene unclear. Germline lookup yields CDR1 SQVTM and CDR2 ANQGSEA. The CDR3 is made up of 10 amino acids. Trimming cost V 4 bases and J 4 bases, with 4 bases left between them. The CDR3 spells CSVVVTEAFF. The CDR3 DNA is TGCAGCGTTGTGGTCACTGAAGCTTTCTTT. Full variable domain (rest looked up from reference TRBV29-1 and TRBJ1-1): SAVISQKPSRDICQRGTSLTIQCQVDSQVTMMFWYRQQPGQSLTLIATANQGSEATYESGFVIDKFPISRPNLTFSTLTVSNMSPEDSSIYLCSVVVTEAFFGQGTRLTVV.

The chain is built from TRBV4-3 and TRBJ1-5, with D possibly matching TRBD1 (6 bases). Trimming left V 1 base short and J 3 bases short, with 13 bases between. CDR1 LGHNA and CDR2 YSLEER come from the germline V gene. The CDR3 spans 16 residues. The chain's CDR3 is CASSQAASGANQPQHF. The CDR3 bases are TGCGCCAGCAGCCAAGCCGCTTCAGGGGCCAATCAGCCCCAGCATTTT.

CDR3 residues: CASSLMGQAKETQYF. In DNA form, the CDR3 reads TGCGCCAGCAGCTTAATGGGACAGGCTAAAGAGACCCAGTACTTC. The chain carries TRBV5-1 and TRBJ2-5; TRBD1 agrees at 8 bases. V lost 2 bases to trimming and J lost 3 bases; unmatched junction nucleotides: 6. The germline gives CDR1 SGHRS, CDR2 YFSETQ. The CDR3 consists of 15 residues.

This clonotype has at least ten counts. The genes are TRBV28 and TRBJ1-3; unclear D gene. Germline V gives CDR1 MDHEN, CDR2 SYDVKM. With 2 bases removed from V and 2 bases from J, the gap between germline ends came to 10 bases. CDR3 length: 15 residues. CDR3 loop: CASSLQGRAGNTIYF. Written as DNA, the CDR3 is TGTGCCAGCAGTTTACAAGGCCGGGCTGGAAACACCATATATTTT. Combining the CDR3 with reference TRBV28 and TRBJ1-3 gives the whole variable domain DVKVTQSSRYLVKRTGEKVFLECVQDMDHENMFWYRQDPGLGLRLIYFSYDVKMKEKGDIPEGYSVSREKKERFSLILESASTNQTSMYLCASSLQGRAGNTIYFGEGSWLTVV.

This clonotype was detected many times. The CDR3 loop is CASSLVVGYEQYF. CDR3 sequence (DNA): TGCGCCAGCAGCTTGGTGGTGGGTTACGAGCAGTACTTC. The V call is TRBV5-1, the J call TRBJ2-7; no firm D call. Germline CDR1 is SGHRS and CDR2 is YFSETQ. V gave up 0 bases and J gave up 4 bases, with 8 bases separating them. The CDR3 spans 13 residues.

The V gene is TRBV18, the J gene TRBJ2-7; D ambiguous. V lost 6 bases, J lost 0 bases, and 9 bases lay in between. The CDR3 has 13 residues. CDR1 and CDR2 from the germline V gene are KGHSH and LQKENI. DNA for the CDR3: TGTGCCAGCTCCCCTATTAGCTCCTACGAGCAGTACTTC. Translated, it gives CASSPISSYEQYF.

In its sample, this clonotype was seen many times. The chain couples TRBV7-9 to TRBJ2-1; the match to TRBD2 covers 8 bases. CDR3 length: 13 amino acids. Germline V gene data show CDR1 as SEHNR and CDR2 as FQNEAQ (reference sequence). The V and J ends lost 3 bases and 10 bases, in that order; junction bases with no gene match: 5. The CDR3 sequence: CASSLEGGGEQFF. The CDR3 nucleotides read TGTGCCAGCAGCTTGGAAGGCGGGGGGGAGCAGTTCTTC. The full variable domain, with the rest looked up from reference TRBV7-9 and TRBJ2-1, is DTGVSQNPRHKITKRGQNVTFRCDPISEHNRLYWYRQTLGQGPEFLTYFQNEAQLEKSRLLSDRFSAERPKGSFSTLEIQRTEQGDSAMYLCASSLEGGGEQFFGPGTRLTVL.

The V and J genes are TRBV12-3 or TRBV12-4 and TRBJ2-1, with D perhaps matching TRBD2 (6 bases). The CDR3 loop spans 13 amino acids. With 4 bases removed from V and 6 bases from J, the gap between germline ends came to 10 bases. CDR3 loop: CASSSEGGNEQFF. CDR3 sequence (DNA): TGTGCCAGCAGTTCAGAGGGAGGCAATGAGCAGTTCTTC.

At least ten counts were recorded for this clonotype. V is TRBV20-1 and J is TRBJ2-1, with D possibly TRBD2 on 6 matching bases. Trimming stripped 0 bases from V and 9 bases from J, with 12 bases between. This CDR3 has 13 amino acids. Germline values: CDR1 DFQATT, CDR2 SNEGSKA (reference sequence). Here the CDR3 DNA reads TGCAGTGCTAGAGATCCGGGAGCGGGTGAGCAGTTCTTC. This encodes CSARDPGAGEQFF.

This clonotype was counted only a few times. This rearrangement joins TRBV12-3 or TRBV12-4 to TRBJ2-5; D assignment may be TRBD1 or TRBD2 (6 bases each). This CDR3 contains 14 residues. V was clipped by 9 bases and J by 2 bases, with 16 bases between them. CDR3 bases: TGTGCCAGTAATAGGGGGGACACACAAGAGACCCAGTACTTC. This gives the protein CASNRGDTQETQYF.

Only a few counts were recorded for this clonotype. The chain links TRBV10-3 to TRBJ2-3; a weak D match, TRBD1 (7 bases). The V gene's germline CDR1 is ENHRY and CDR2 SYGVKD. V dropped 9 bases and J dropped 3 bases, with 13 bases sitting between them. This CDR3 has 13 amino acids. CDR3 in DNA: TGTGCCATATACAGGGGAGGTACAGATACGCAGTATTTT. This gives the protein CAIYRGGTDTQYF.

This clonotype was counted ten times or more. The chain uses TRBV7-2 and TRBJ2-5; 10 bases line up with TRBD2. J was trimmed by 4 bases and V by 3 bases; bases with no gene match: 11. The CDR3 is 17 residues long. Looked up from germline, CDR1 is SGHTA and CDR2 is FQGNSA. This CDR3 is CASSFWTSGVAGETQYF. DNA of the CDR3: TGTGCCAGCAGCTTTTGGACTAGCGGAGTAGCAGGAGAGACCCAGTACTTC.

The chain recombines TRBV7-9 with TRBJ2-3; D possibly uses TRBD1 or TRBD2 (5 bases each). V shed 3 bases and J shed 2 bases, with 15 bases lying between them. CDR3 length equals 16 residues. Germline lookup yields CDR1 SEHNR and CDR2 FQNEAQ (reference sequence). CDR3 nucleotide sequence: TGTGCCAGCAGCTTCCGGGGCCATTACTACACAGATACGCAGTATTTT. Translating it yields CASSFRGHYYTDTQYF.

The rearrangement uses TRBV4-2 and TRBJ1-1; tentative D call: TRBD1 (6 bases). CDR1 is LGHNA, CDR2 YNFKEQ, per germline. The CDR3 has 14 amino acids. Between the trimmed V and J ends, which lost 6 bases and 3 bases, there was a span of 14 bases. In nucleotides, the CDR3 is TGTGCCAGCAGGAGGACCGGGACACACACTGAAGCTTTCTTT. Amino acids: CASRRTGTHTEAFF.

This clonotype was counted many times. The rearrangement links TRBV12-5 to TRBJ1-5; 11 bases are shared with TRBD1. J gave up 11 bases and V 7 bases, and 10 bases lay outside the gene matches. Germline CDR1 LGHNT, CDR2 FRNRAP. The CDR3 is made up of 14 amino acids. The CDR3 region is CASAFGQGAAAQHF. DNA for the CDR3: TGTGCTAGTGCGTTTGGACAGGGGGCGGCGGCCCAGCATTTT.

The V and J genes are TRBV27 and TRBJ1-6; TRBD1 agrees at 9 bases. The V gene's germline CDR1 is MNHEY and CDR2 SMNVEV (reference sequence). V trimming: 4 bases; J trimming: 6 bases; junction bases outside the gene matches: 4. The CDR3 length is 15 residues. Here the CDR3 DNA reads TGTGCCAGCAGTTCGACAGGGGGTGGTAATTCACCCCTCCACTTT. This translates into CASSSTGGGNSPLHF.

V and J are TRBV5-1 and TRBJ2-2; TRBD1 matches 7 bases. The CDR3 has 13 residues. Germline V gene data show CDR1 as SGHRS and CDR2 as YFSETQ. V lost 7 bases, J lost 1 base, and 1 base stayed unmatched. The chain's CDR3 is CASWTGNTGELFF. CDR3 in DNA: TGCGCCAGCTGGACAGGGAACACCGGGGAGCTGTTTTTT.

This clonotype was detected many times. The V call is TRBV5-1, the J call TRBJ2-5; D is possibly TRBD2 (6 bases). The CDR3 extends over 15 amino acids. The V gene's germline CDR1 is SGHRS and CDR2 YFSETQ. V was pared by 0 bases and J by 5 bases, with 14 bases between. CDR3 region: CASSLDPGRGETQYF. The CDR3 bases are TGCGCCAGCAGCTTGGACCCAGGGCGGGGCGAGACCCAGTACTTC. Variable domain in full (rest from reference TRBV5-1 and TRBJ2-5): KAGVTQTPRYLIKTRGQQVTLSCSPISGHRSVSWYQQTPGQGLQFLFEYFSETQRNKGNFPGRFSGRQFSNSRSEMNVSTLELGDSALYLCASSLDPGRGETQYFGPGTRLLVL.

This clonotype has a count of ten or more. The chain links TRBV20-1 to TRBJ2-7; 9 nucleotides agree with TRBD1. The J segment lost 4 bases and the V segment lost 3 bases, leaving 7 bases of the junction unmatched. CDR1 is DFQATT and CDR2 is SNEGSKA in the germline V gene (reference sequence). This CDR3 has 14 residues. The DNA for the CDR3 is TGCAGTGCTAGGCGTGACAGGGGGTTATACGAGCAGTACTTC. Translating it yields CSARRDRGLYEQYF.

This clonotype was observed at least ten times. The gene calls are TRBV6-1 and TRBJ1-1; 7 bases map to TRBD1. V gave up 7 bases and J gave up 10 bases; unmatched junction bases: 21. CDR1 MNHNS and CDR2 SASEGT come from the germline V gene. This CDR3 contains 16 residues. The CDR3, as DNA: TGTGCCAGCATAAAAGGGGTTGCTAGGGGACAGACGGGAGCTTTCTTT. It encodes CASIKGVARGQTGAFF.